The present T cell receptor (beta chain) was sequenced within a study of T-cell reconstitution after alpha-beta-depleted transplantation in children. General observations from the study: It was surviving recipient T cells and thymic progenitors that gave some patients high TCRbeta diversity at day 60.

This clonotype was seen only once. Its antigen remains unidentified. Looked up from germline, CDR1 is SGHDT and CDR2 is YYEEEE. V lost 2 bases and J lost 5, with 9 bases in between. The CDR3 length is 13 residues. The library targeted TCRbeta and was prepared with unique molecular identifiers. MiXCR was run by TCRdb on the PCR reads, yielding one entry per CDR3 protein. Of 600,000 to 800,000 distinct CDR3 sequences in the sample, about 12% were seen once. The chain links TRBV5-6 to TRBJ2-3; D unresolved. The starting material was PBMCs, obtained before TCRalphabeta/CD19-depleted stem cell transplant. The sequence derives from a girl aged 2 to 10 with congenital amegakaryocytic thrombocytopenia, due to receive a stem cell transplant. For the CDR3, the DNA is TGTGCCAGCAGCTTCGGAGAGGTAGATACGCAGTATTTT. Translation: CASSFGEVDTQYF.